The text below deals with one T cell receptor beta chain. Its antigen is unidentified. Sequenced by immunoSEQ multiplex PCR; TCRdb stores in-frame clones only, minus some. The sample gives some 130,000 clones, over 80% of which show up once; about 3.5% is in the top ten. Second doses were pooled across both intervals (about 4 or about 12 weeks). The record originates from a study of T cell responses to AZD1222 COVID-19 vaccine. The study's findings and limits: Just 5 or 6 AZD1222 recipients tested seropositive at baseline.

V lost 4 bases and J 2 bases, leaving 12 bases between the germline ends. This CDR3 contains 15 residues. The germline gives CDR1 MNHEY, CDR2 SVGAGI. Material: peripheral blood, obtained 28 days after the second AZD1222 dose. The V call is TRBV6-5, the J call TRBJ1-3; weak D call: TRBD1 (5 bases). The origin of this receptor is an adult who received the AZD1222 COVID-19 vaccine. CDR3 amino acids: CASSWKGFPGNTIYF. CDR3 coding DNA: TGTGCCAGCAGTTGGAAGGGGTTTCCTGGAAACACCATATATTTT.